This T cell receptor beta chain was identified during a study of T cell responses to AZD1222 COVID-19 vaccine. Concerning this clone: Its specificity is not known.

The method was immunoSEQ multiplex PCR; TCRdb's version includes in-frame clones alone and lacks a portion of them. Here the sample spans fewer than 120,000 clones, under 95% being singletons. General study results and limits: Targeting of unmutated variant regions was reportedly seen in nearly half of spike-specific TCRs. Breadth and depth of Spike-specific TCRs rose after two AZD1222 doses.

Trimming took off 3 bases at V and 1 base at J, with 12 bases between the two ends. Germline V gives CDR1 LGHDT, CDR2 YNNKEL (reference sequence). The CDR3 loop spans 15 amino acids. The sample in question was peripheral blood, obtained on day 0 of AZD1222 vaccination. This receptor was taken from an adult in good health. The chain recombines TRBV3-1 (or the pseudogene TRBV3-2) with TRBJ1-2, with D possibly matching TRBD1 (6 bases). CDR3 nucleotides: TGTGCCAGCAGCCACAGGACAGCACTTAACTATGGCTACACCTTC. Its translation is CASSHRTALNYGYTF.